These T cell receptor beta chains were read from a single sample in a study of Graves' ophthalmopathy and Graves' hyperthyroidism. TCRdb reprocessed the multiplex PCR reads via MiXCR and lists one record per CDR3 protein. The repertoire holds almost 400,000 distinct CDR3 sequences, with approximately 20% as singletons. Sequencing was performed on peripheral blood. The receptors were gathered from a woman younger than 35 with Graves' ophthalmopathy. Both conserved end residues are part of each CDR3. The order of the fields is D gene, J gene, V gene, clone size, CDR3 DNA, CDR3 protein. The D gene is left open where the match is weak. The size entry is marked missing in some rows and otherwise reads once, few, many or a size class.

NA | TRBJ1-1 | TRBV6-2/TRBV6-3 | many | TGTGCCAGCAGTAGGAGCGGACAGCCGGCAGCTTTCTTT | CASSRSGQPAAFF
NA | TRBJ2-7 | TRBV5-1 | many | TGCGCCAGCAGCCACACTGAGAAATCCTACGAGCAGTACTTC | CASSHTEKSYEQYF
NA | TRBJ1-3 | TRBV5-1 | many | TGCGCCAGCAGCTTAACCTCCCTCTCTGGAAACACCATATATTTT | CASSLTSLSGNTIYF
TRBD1 | TRBJ2-5 | TRBV29-1 | many | TGCAGCGTTGTCGGACAGGGGGCCCAAGAGACCCAGTACTTC | CSVVGQGAQETQYF
TRBD1 | TRBJ1-2 | TRBV20-1 | many | TGCAGTGCTGACGACAGGGGGTTTGGCTACACCTTC | CSADDRGFGYTF
NA | TRBJ1-1 | TRBV6-6 | many | TGTGCCAGCAGTTTCCCCCTAACCGGGACGATGAACACTGAAGCTTTCTTT | CASSFPLTGTMNTEAFF
NA | TRBJ2-4 | TRBV20-1 | many | TGCAGTGCGAAGCACCCAGCCAAAAACATTCAGTACTTC | CSAKHPAKNIQYF
TRBD2 | TRBJ2-7 | TRBV12-3/TRBV12-4 | few | TGTGCCAGCAGTTGGGGACTAGGTTCCTACGAGCAGTACTTC | CASSWGLGSYEQYF
NA | TRBJ1-1 | TRBV4-2 | many | TGTGCCAGCAGCCAAGTTTCTGCCAGGTTTGCTGAAGCTTTCTTT | CASSQVSARFAEAFF
NA | TRBJ1-5 | TRBV15 | many | TGTGCCACCAGCAGATTGGGTCGGGGAGAGAATCAGCCCCAGCATTTT | CATSRLGRGENQPQHF
NA | TRBJ1-1 | TRBV6-2/TRBV6-3 | NA | TGTGCCAGCAGTTACCACGGACCTATGAACACTGAAGCTTTCTTT | CASSYHGPMNTEAFF
NA | TRBJ2-4 | TRBV15 | many | TGTGCCACCAGCAGAGATCGGGTACGGATTGGACAGTTAGCCAAAAACATTCAGTACTTC | CATSRDRVRIGQLAKNIQYF
NA | TRBJ1-2 | TRBV30 | NA | TGTGCCTGGAGTATGGGGTCGGAGCGAGTCAACTATGGCTACACCTTC | CAWSMGSERVNYGYTF
NA | TRBJ2-2 | TRBV6-5 | many | TGTGCCAGCAGTTACTCTTTCGGGGACACGCGGAGCGGGGAGCTGTTTTTT | CASSYSFGDTRSGELFF
NA | TRBJ2-7 | TRBV7-2 | NA | TGTGCCAGCAGCAACCGGGTCAAAGGGGTCTCCGAGCAGTACTTC | CASSNRVKGVSEQYF
NA | TRBJ2-2 | TRBV7-3 | many | TGTGCCAGCAGCCCTGAGGGCACCGGGGAGCTGTTTTTT | CASSPEGTGELFF
NA | TRBJ1-2 | TRBV28 | NA | TGTGCCAGCAGTTTTTCCCAGGGCTACACCTTC | CASSFSQGYTF
NA | TRBJ1-1 | TRBV6-1 | NA | TGTGCCAGCACCCCCTTTGGCCAGAACACTGAAGCTTTCTTT | CASTPFGQNTEAFF
NA | TRBJ1-5 | TRBV12-3/TRBV12-4 | many | TGTGCCAGCAGTTTAGGGGTTTTTCAGCCCCAGCATTTT | CASSLGVFQPQHF
TRBD1 | TRBJ2-7 | TRBV6-5 | many | TGTGCCAGCAGTTACTCCGGGACAGCTTACTACGAGCAGTACTTC | CASSYSGTAYYEQYF
TRBD1 | TRBJ2-7 | TRBV27 | many | TGTGCCAGCAGTTTAAACAGGGGCCCCTACGAGCAGTACTTC | CASSLNRGPYEQYF
TRBD1 | TRBJ2-7 | TRBV28 | NA | TGTGCCAGCAGTTTTACCAGGGGGCACTACGAGCAGTACTTC | CASSFTRGHYEQYF
NA | TRBJ2-4 | TRBV7-3 | many | TGTGCCAGCAGCTTACTAATTTCACTAGCCAAAAACATTCAGTACTTC | CASSLLISLAKNIQYF
NA | TRBJ2-7 | TRBV27 | many | TGTGCCAGCAGTACTCGGAGCTGGACGGAGCAGTACTTC | CASSTRSWTEQYF
TRBD1 | TRBJ1-1 | TRBV6-2/TRBV6-3 | many | TGTGCCAGCCAATACAGGGGGAACACTGAAGCTTTCTTT | CASQYRGNTEAFF
NA | TRBJ1-1 | TRBV27 | many | TGTGCCAGCAGACCTAGGGGGGTAATGAACACTGAAGCTTTCTTT | CASRPRGVMNTEAFF
NA | TRBJ2-5 | TRBV12-3/TRBV12-4 | NA | TGTGCGCTTCAAGAATCCGGGACGACCCACCGGTGGGAGACCCAGTACTTC | CALQESGTTHRWETQYF
TRBD1 | TRBJ2-7 | TRBV6-4 | NA | TGTGCCAGCAGAAGAGCTCGACAGGGGGTATCCCCCTACGAGCAGTACTTC | CASRRARQGVSPYEQYF
NA | TRBJ1-5 | TRBV4-1 | NA | TGCGCCAGCAGCCAAGGATGGAATGGGAGGTTCTGGGCGGGCAATCAGCCCCAGCATTTT | CASSQGWNGRFWAGNQPQHF
NA | TRBJ2-7 | TRBV6-5 | many | TGTGCCAGCAGGCAGGGGTTAGGGTCCTACGAGCAGTACTTC | CASRQGLGSYEQYF
NA | TRBJ2-7 | TRBV4-3 | NA | TGCGCCAGCAGCCGGCTTCCGAACGGCTCCTACGAGCAGTGCTTC | CASSRLPNGSYEQCF
TRBD1 | TRBJ1-2 | TRBV6-5 | many | TGTGCCAGCAGTTATCGCGGGACAGCTTATGGCTACACCTTC | CASSYRGTAYGYTF
NA | TRBJ1-3 | TRBV15 | many | TGTGCCACCAGCAGAGATGCGGCAGGCTCTGGAAACACCATATATTTT | CATSRDAAGSGNTIYF
TRBD1 | TRBJ1-3 | TRBV10-2 | many | TGCGCCAGCAGTGTGCCGGGACAGGGTGTAAACACCATATATTTT | CASSVPGQGVNTIYF